These 27 T cell receptor beta chains share one sample of origin, sequenced in a study of CD8 T cells in Susac syndrome. Random hexamers primed reverse transcription of about 0.5 to 1 ug RNA. MiXCR was run by TCRdb on the immunoSEQ multiplex PCR reads, yielding one entry per CDR3 protein. The sample contains about 120,000 distinct CDR3 sequences, roughly 92% of which appear only once. Sequencing input: CD4+ T cells from PBMCs. These receptors originate from a human donor in good health.

This chain links TRBV28 with TRBJ1-5; possible D gene TRBD1, 6 bases. This CDR3 spans 14 amino acids. Trimming pared 6 bases from V and 5 bases from J, leaving 14 bases between. CDR1 MDHEN and CDR2 SYDVKM come from the germline V gene. CDR3 sequence reads: CASSSQGIHQPQHF. In DNA form, the CDR3 reads TGTGCCAGCAGCTCACAGGGAATACATCAGCCCCAGCATTTT.

The chain joins TRBV7-8 to TRBJ1-4; D perhaps matches TRBD1 (6 bases). Germline V CDR1 and CDR2: SGHVS, FQNEAQ. Trimming took 4 bases from V and 0 from J, leaving 12 bases between them. This CDR3 is built from 16 residues. The chain's CDR3 is CASSSRQDATNEKLFF. CDR3 DNA: TGTGCCAGCAGCTCCCGACAGGATGCAACTAATGAAAAACTGTTTTTT.

The J gene is TRBJ1-1, the V gene TRBV3-1; D is undetermined. Per germline, CDR1 LGHDT and CDR2 YNNKEL (reference sequence). The V end lost 2 bases, the J end lost 3 bases, and 13 bases lay between the germline ends. There are 15 residues in the CDR3. CDR3 DNA sequence: TGTGCCAGCAGCCAACGCCCCGGAAGTTACACTGAAGCTTTCTTT. It is translated as CASSQRPGSYTEAFF.

The V and J genes are TRBV28 and TRBJ1-3; 9 bases fit TRBD1. The CDR3 consists of 18 residues. Germline V gene lookup returns CDR1 MDHEN and CDR2 SYDVKM. The V gene end was trimmed by 3 bases and the J gene end by 2 bases; junction bases not matched to a gene: 11. The CDR3 is CASSFPIGTGNAGNTIYF. DNA of the CDR3: TGTGCCAGCAGTTTCCCTATAGGGACAGGGAACGCTGGAAACACCATATATTTT.

The genes are TRBV10-3 and TRBJ2-5, with 10 nucleotides matching TRBD2. After removal of 5 bases from V and 3 bases from J, the junction contained 9 bases not matched to a gene. CDR3 length equals 16 residues. Germline values: CDR1 ENHRY, CDR2 SYGVKD. The CDR3 loop reads CAISSSAGGGEETQYF. CDR3 coding DNA: TGTGCCATCAGTTCCTCAGCGGGGGGGGGAGAAGAGACCCAGTACTTC.

J is TRBJ2-5 and V is TRBV7-9; D is undetermined. Looked up from germline, CDR1 is SEHNR and CDR2 is FQNEAQ (reference sequence). The CDR3 is 11 residues long. The V end was cut by 5 bases, the J end by 12 bases, with 13 bases between. As DNA, the CDR3 is TGTGCCAGCAGCCCGATCCCGATGGAGTACTTC. It specifies CASSPIPMEYF.

This clonotype is a singleton in its sample. The genes are TRBV18 and TRBJ2-5; 9 positions match TRBD1. CDR1 is KGHSH and CDR2 is LQKENI in the germline V gene. V shed 3 bases, J shed 5 bases, and the junction held 7 bases outside the gene matches. The length of the CDR3 is 15 residues. CDR3 region: CASSPGQGRVETQYF. For the CDR3, the DNA is TGTGCCAGCTCACCCGGACAGGGGCGAGTGGAGACCCAGTACTTC. The variable domain in full, completed from reference TRBV18 and TRBJ2-5, reads NAGVMQNPRHLVRRRGQEARLRCSPMKGHSHVYWYRQLPEEGLKFMVYLQKENIIDESGMPKERFSAEFPKEGPSILRIQQVVRGDSAAYFCASSPGQGRVETQYFGPGTRLLVL.

The V and J genes are TRBV29-1 and TRBJ2-2; 10 bases align to TRBD1. This CDR3 spans 15 amino acids. The V gene end was trimmed by 5 bases and the J gene end by 4 bases; junction bases not matched to a gene: 7. CDR1 is SQVTM and CDR2 is ANQGSEA in the germline V gene. Here the CDR3 DNA reads TGCAGCGTTCGGGACAGGGGAAGGTTCACCGGGGAGCTGTTTTTT. It yields the protein CSVRDRGRFTGELFF.

The chain combines TRBV5-1 with TRBJ2-5; unclear D gene. Germline V gives CDR1 SGHRS, CDR2 YFSETQ. The CDR3 loop spans 12 amino acids. V gave up 5 bases and J gave up 0 bases, with 5 bases separating them. CDR3 coding DNA: TGCGCCAGCAGTTTTAACCAAGAGACCCAGTACTTC. This encodes CASSFNQETQYF.

The chain links TRBV5-5 to TRBJ2-1, with 7 bases matching TRBD2. CDR3 length equals 12 residues. Germline trimming cut 2 bases from V and 10 bases from J; bases unmatched to any gene: 3. Germline V gene lookup returns CDR1 SGHKS and CDR2 YYEKEE (reference sequence). The CDR3, as DNA: TGTGCCAGCAGCTTCGGACTAGGGGAGCAGTTCTTC. Translating gives CASSFGLGEQFF.

The J gene is TRBJ2-3, the V gene TRBV6-5; TRBD1 agrees at 9 bases. V shed 6 bases and J 4 bases; nucleotides not matched to a gene: 5. The CDR3 is made up of 14 amino acids. Germline CDR1 and CDR2: MNHEY and SVGAGI. Here the CDR3 reads CASSLQGAADTQYF. DNA for the CDR3: TGTGCCAGCAGCTTACAGGGGGCTGCAGATACGCAGTATTTT.

The chain recombines TRBV7-3 with TRBJ2-1; TRBD2 matches at 8 bases. This CDR3 is 15 amino acids long. After removal of 5 bases from V and 10 bases from J, the junction contained 13 bases not matched to a gene. Germline V gene sequence: CDR1 SGHTA, CDR2 FQGTGA. The CDR3 here is CASSPSTGRAGEQFF. CDR3 DNA sequence: TGTGCCAGCAGCCCATCGACCGGGAGGGCCGGAGAGCAGTTCTTC. Looking up the rest from reference TRBV7-3 and TRBJ2-1 gives the full variable domain: GAGVSQTPSNKVTEKGKYVELRCDPISGHTALYWYRQSLGQGPEFLIYFQGTGAADDSGLPNDRFFAVRPEGSVSTLKIQRTERGDSAVYLCASSPSTGRAGEQFFGPGTRLTVL.

V gene TRBV6-2 or TRBV6-3 combines with J gene TRBJ2-5; the D gene could be TRBD1 or TRBD2 (5 bases each). Trimming left V 0 bases short and J 5 bases short, with 13 bases between. The CDR3 totals 15 residues. Germline V lookup: CDR1 MNHEY, CDR2 SVGEGT. This CDR3 reads CASSYSTGRGETQYF. The CDR3 DNA reads as TGTGCCAGCAGTTACTCGACGGGGCGTGGGGAGACCCAGTACTTC.

The V call is TRBV12-3 or TRBV12-4, the J call TRBJ2-5; D unresolved. The CDR3 totals 13 residues. V dropped 6 bases and J dropped 11 bases, with 19 bases sitting between them. Here the CDR3 reads CASSSSTGSEQYF. CDR3 DNA: TGTGCCAGCAGCTCATCGACCGGGTCGGAGCAGTACTTC.

The chain recombines TRBV30 with TRBJ1-6, with D uncertain. The germline CDR1 and CDR2 sequences are GTSNPN and SVGIG (reference sequence). Trimming took off 1 base at V and 10 bases at J, with 11 bases between the two ends. This CDR3 spans 13 amino acids. The CDR3 reads CAWSGHSSSPLHF. CDR3 sequence (DNA): TGTGCCTGGAGTGGGCACAGTTCATCACCCCTCCACTTT.

The chain joins TRBV11-3 to TRBJ2-4; possible D gene TRBD2, 5 bases. Looked up from germline, CDR1 is SGHNT and CDR2 is YENEEA. This CDR3 contains 13 residues. V lost 5 bases to trimming and J lost 8 bases, with 13 bases between them. As DNA, the CDR3 is TGTGCCAGCAGCGCCTTAGAGGAGGACATTCAGTACTTC. Protein sequence: CASSALEEDIQYF.

This sequence joins TRBV2 and TRBJ2-1; the match to TRBD2 covers 12 bases. Germline V gene data show CDR1 as SNHLY and CDR2 as FYNNEI. The CDR3 totals 15 residues. The J segment lost 5 bases and the V segment lost 2 bases, leaving 1 base of the junction unmatched. In DNA form, the CDR3 reads TGTGCCAGCAGTGAAAGACTAGCGGGAGACAATGAGCAGTTCTTC. This codes for CASSERLAGDNEQFF.

The chain is built from TRBV5-4 and TRBJ1-4; no definite D call. CDR1 is SGHNT and CDR2 is YYREEE in the germline V gene (reference sequence). This CDR3 is built from 15 residues. V was pared by 0 bases and J by 5 bases, with 11 bases between. CDR3 in amino acids: CASSLATLGNEKLFF. The CDR3 nucleotides read TGTGCCAGCAGCTTGGCGACACTCGGGAATGAAAAACTGTTTTTT.

The V gene is TRBV5-1, the J gene TRBJ2-5; 12 nucleotides line up with TRBD2. Germline-derived CDR1 and CDR2 are SGHRS and YFSETQ. Trimming at V came to 4 bases and at J to 5 bases, leaving 3 bases not matched to a gene. The CDR3 has 14 residues. The CDR3, as DNA: TGCGCCAGCAGCGCGGGGACTAGCGGGGAGACCCAGTACTTC. Protein: CASSAGTSGETQYF.

This chain uses TRBV13 with TRBJ2-7; D may correspond to TRBD1 or TRBD2 (5 bases each). V was cut by 4 bases and J by 4 bases, with 20 bases left in between. Per germline, CDR1 PRHDT and CDR2 FYEKMQ (reference sequence). This CDR3 has 16 amino acids. CDR3: CASSSPRGSWGYEQYF. DNA for the CDR3: TGTGCCAGCAGCTCGCCCCGCGGGTCTTGGGGGTACGAGCAGTACTTC.

This chain links TRBV5-1 with TRBJ2-1; TRBD2 aligns across 15 bases. The CDR3 is made up of 19 amino acids. The junction had 9 bases not matched to a gene; V was cut back by 4 bases and J by 1 base. Germline CDR1 reads SGHRS; CDR2 reads YFSETQ. The CDR3: CASSVGLAGGPGSYNEQFF. The CDR3 bases are TGCGCCAGCAGCGTCGGACTAGCGGGAGGGCCGGGGTCCTACAATGAGCAGTTCTTC.

This clonotype is a singleton in its sample. The rearrangement uses TRBV12-3 or TRBV12-4 and TRBJ1-2; D uncertain. This CDR3 contains 13 residues. Trimming took 0 bases from V and 8 from J, leaving 10 bases between them. CDR3 region: CASSLALQAGYTF. The CDR3 DNA reads TGTGCCAGCAGTTTAGCGCTCCAGGCCGGCTACACCTTC.

This chain links TRBV7-2 with TRBJ2-5; 9 bases fit TRBD2. Losses at the gene ends were 5 bases for V and 7 bases for J; bases not matched to a gene: 11. Germline CDR1 is SGHTA and CDR2 is FQGNSA. The CDR3 loop spans 15 amino acids. CDR3 sequence (DNA): TGTGCCAGCAGCCTAGGCTTAGCGGGGGTCAGGACCCAGTACTTC. This gives the protein CASSLGLAGVRTQYF. Variable domain in full (rest from reference TRBV7-2 and TRBJ2-5): GAGVSQSPSNKVTEKGKDVELRCDPISGHTALYWYRQSLGQGLEFLIYFQGNSAPDKSGLPSDRFSAERTGGSVSTLTIQRTQQEDSAVYLCASSLGLAGVRTQYFGPGTRLLVL.

This chain connects TRBV20-1 to TRBJ1-2; D ambiguous. CDR3 length equals 17 residues. V was shortened by 5 bases and J by 1 base, with 23 bases between the two germline ends. Germline assignment: CDR1 DFQATT and CDR2 SNEGSKA (reference sequence). CDR3 coding DNA: TGCAGTGCTCGGCGAGTCCAATCAGAGACCGTTAACTATGGCTACACCTTC. It is translated as CSARRVQSETVNYGYTF.

The chain is built from TRBV20-1 and TRBJ2-1, with a possible D match to TRBD2 (6 bases). V gave up 6 bases and J gave up 5 bases, with 20 bases separating them. The CDR3 covers 15 residues. In germline, CDR1 is DFQATT, CDR2 SNEGSKA (reference sequence). This CDR3 reads CSAPGLTGAHNEQFF. The CDR3 DNA reads as TGCAGTGCCCCTGGCCTTACGGGAGCACACAATGAGCAGTTCTTC.

The chain has TRBV7-9 and TRBJ2-2; 7 nucleotides agree with TRBD1. The CDR3 consists of 16 residues. CDR1 is SEHNR and CDR2 is FQNEAQ in the germline V gene (reference sequence). Trimming at V came to 5 bases and at J to 2 bases, leaving 8 bases not matched to a gene. Here the CDR3 reads CASSPTWTGNTGELFF. CDR3 bases: TGTGCCAGCAGCCCCACTTGGACAGGCAACACCGGGGAGCTGTTTTTT.

The V gene is TRBV20-1, the J gene TRBJ1-2, with D maybe TRBD1 (6 bases). CDR3 size: 13 residues. Trimming took off 1 base at V and 4 bases at J, with 10 bases between the two ends. The germline gives CDR1 DFQATT, CDR2 SNEGSKA (reference sequence). The CDR3 spells CSARVGGVYGYTF. The CDR3 region has the DNA TGCAGTGCTAGAGTTGGGGGCGTCTATGGCTACACCTTC.